This T cell receptor (beta chain) was recovered during a study of cytomegalovirus exposure and HLA in healthy donors. Primers included in the PCR were 60 Vbeta and 13 Jbeta primers. Sequencing used immunoSEQ multiplex PCR; TCRdb keeps in-frame clones, though not all of them. In the table there are under 200,000 clones, about 79% of which are singletons. Notes on the study in general: Published work reported that the classifier diagnosed cytomegalovirus status with high specificity and sensitivity. Sequencing likely generated an artifact that appeared as a cluster of highly shared sequence variants.

Turning to this clone: Its matching antigen is unknown.

Trimming took off 0 bases at V and 9 bases at J, with 12 bases between the two ends. Germline CDR1 and CDR2: SGHAT and FQNNGV. The CDR3 sequence is 15 residues long. Donors showed nominal health when sampled, although they likely had unrecorded immune exposures. Sequencing was performed on PBMCs. This chain joins TRBV11-2 and TRBJ1-6; D not certain. This sequence was found in a man aged 45-65 years in good health and CMV-seropositive. CDR3 coding DNA: TGTGCCAGCAGCTTAGACGCAGGACTAGGTTCACCCCTCCACTTT. This sequence encodes CASSLDAGLGSPLHF.